This TCR beta chain stems from a study of CD8 T cells in ankylosing spondylitis. This clonotype was seen repeatedly, ten times or more. What it binds is unknown. A quantitative 5'-RACE method, one with molecular barcodes, was used to make TCR beta libraries. TCRdb used MiXCR to reprocess the 5' RACE reads, holding one entry per CDR3 protein. The data contain about 240,000 distinct CDR3 sequences, about 9.1% of them singletons. Study-wide results and limits: The authors found the disease-linked clones to be CD8+ and relatively rare in peripheral blood. Disease-linked clones were reportedly significantly enriched in matched ankylosing spondylitis synovial fluid.

Germline-derived CDR1 and CDR2 are SGHRS and YFSETQ. The V end lost 0 bases, the J end lost 4 bases, and 7 bases lay between the germline ends. The length of the CDR3 is 14 residues. The source material was blood, either unsorted or a sorted T cell fraction (not recorded which). The chain joins TRBV5-1 to TRBJ2-2; perhaps TRBD1 as D (5 bases). The receptor's source is a male donor with ankylosing spondylitis or in good health (not recorded which). CDR3 sequence (DNA): TGCGCCAGCAGCTTGGGACAGCCCACCGGGGAGCTGTTTTTT. Amino acids: CASSLGQPTGELFF.